This T cell receptor beta chain was documented in a study of blood T cell repertoires in COVID-19. Germline V gene data show CDR1 as LNHDA and CDR2 as SQIVND (reference sequence). The CDR3 has 17 residues. The V gene end was trimmed by 4 bases and the J gene end by 0 bases; junction bases not matched to a gene: 5. Participant reports of clinical history set cohort assignment. Symptom resolution, clearance, or two negative PCRs marked the recovered donors of Cohort 3. Per the original data handling: Estimates of nucleated cell counts were drawn from the amplification of reference gene primers. The data were produced by immunoSEQ multiplex PCR, yet TCRdb's version contains in-frame clones alone and is incomplete. The V and J calls and clone size come from that table; D and trimming were worked out from the DNA. The sample has some 150,000 clones, 80% to 90% seen once.

The V and J genes are TRBV19 and TRBJ2-6; 8 nucleotides agree with TRBD1. The sequence came from a man over 45 who had recovered from COVID-19. Sequenced sample: PBMCs or T cells enriched from blood (not recorded which). The CDR3, as DNA: TGTGCCAGTAGTACGGACAGGGTAAGCTCTGGGGCCAACGTCCTGACTTTC. Its translation: CASSTDRVSSGANVLTF.